The 4 T cell receptor beta chains listed next were all sequenced from one sample in a study of blood T cells in healthy people across ages. A second PCR of roughly 7 to 11 cycles used a sample-barcoded 5' primer and a J-beta primer mix. TCRdb itself ran the 5' RACE reads through MiXCR, one entry per CDR3 protein. Found here are 1.5 million to 2 million distinct CDR3 sequences, roughly 32% of them singletons; the top ten hold about 10%. Sequencing input: blood. Source of these receptors: a woman aged 25-40 years in good health.

On this clonotype: One base away lies a much larger clone, so this may be a sequencing read error. The chain recombines TRBV9 with TRBJ2-7, with 7 bases aligning to TRBD1. CDR1 and CDR2 (germline): SGDLS, YYNGEE. This CDR3 has 14 amino acids. V trimming: 3 bases; J trimming: 0 bases; junction bases outside the gene matches: 3. The CDR3 here is CASSARDSSYEQYF. The CDR3 DNA reads TGTGCCAGCAGCGCCCGGGACAGCTCCTACGAGCAGTACTTC.

The chain couples TRBV9 to TRBJ2-1, with 7 bases identical to TRBD1. Trimming removed 4 bases from V and 4 bases from J; junction bases left unmatched: 14. Per germline, CDR1 SGDLS and CDR2 YYNGEE. CDR3 length equals 17 residues. CDR3 residues: CASSPQVGRGLYNEQFF. CDR3 bases: TGTGCCAGCAGCCCCCAGGTTGGTAGGGGGCTATACAATGAGCAGTTCTTC.

The CDR3 nucleotides read TGCGCCAGCAGCTTGGCCAGGGTGAACAATGAGCAGTTCTTC. Translated, it gives CASSLARVNNEQFF. The chain uses TRBV5-1 and TRBJ2-1; D might be TRBD1 (5 bases). The CDR3 runs 14 residues. V dropped 0 bases and J dropped 5 bases, with 9 bases sitting between them. Looked up from germline, CDR1 is SGHRS and CDR2 is YFSETQ. Full variable domain (missing parts from reference TRBV5-1 and TRBJ2-1): KAGVTQTPRYLIKTRGQQVTLSCSPISGHRSVSWYQQTPGQGLQFLFEYFSETQRNKGNFPGRFSGRQFSNSRSEMNVSTLELGDSALYLCASSLARVNNEQFFGPGTRLTVL.

In regard to this clonotype: An end of the junction does not agree with germline; a read error may underlie this. The chain recombines TRBV2 with TRBJ2-2, with a possible D match to TRBD2 (5 bases). The length of the CDR3 is 12 residues. Germline CDR1 is SNHLY and CDR2 is FYNNEI. The CDR3 spells CATKRRTGERFF. In DNA, the CDR3 is TGTGCCACAAAAAGACGAACCGGGGAGCGGTTTTTT.